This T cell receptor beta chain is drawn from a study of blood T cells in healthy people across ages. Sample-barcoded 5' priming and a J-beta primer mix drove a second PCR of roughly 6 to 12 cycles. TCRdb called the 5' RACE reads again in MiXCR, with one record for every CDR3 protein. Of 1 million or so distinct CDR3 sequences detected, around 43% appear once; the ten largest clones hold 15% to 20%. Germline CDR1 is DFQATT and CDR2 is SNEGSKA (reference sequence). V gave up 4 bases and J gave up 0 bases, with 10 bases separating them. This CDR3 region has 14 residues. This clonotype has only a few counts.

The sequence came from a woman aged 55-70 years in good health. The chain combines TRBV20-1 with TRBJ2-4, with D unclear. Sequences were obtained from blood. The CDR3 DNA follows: TGCAGTGCTACCAAAGCAGTAGCCAAAAACATTCAGTACTTC. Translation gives CSATKAVAKNIQYF.